Listed below are T cell receptor beta chains from one sample, sequenced in a study of T cells in localized non-small cell lung cancer. Only in-frame clones appear in the TCRdb table, and some are missing; sequencing was by immunoSEQ multiplex PCR. Among 35,000 to 45,000 clones listed, 81% were seen once. The sample was peripheral blood mononuclear cells, taken before any cancer treatment. The receptor source for this set is a male donor aged 60 or older with stage II lung adenocarcinoma. CDR3s include the opening cysteine and the closing phenylalanine or tryptophan. Fields, in order: CDR3 DNA, CDR3 protein, J gene, V gene, D gene, clone size. A D gene is named only where the DNA matches it firmly. Not every row has a clone size; where given, it reads once, few, many or a size class.

cdr3_nt: TGCGCCAGCAGCCTCACAGGGGGCAACTACAATGAGCAGTTCTTC
cdr3_aa: CASSLTGGNYNEQFF
j_call: TRBJ2-1
v_call: TRBV5-1
d_call: TRBD1
clone_size: .

cdr3_nt: TGCGCCAGCAGCTCTGGGCCAGAGTACGAGCAGTACTTC
cdr3_aa: CASSSGPEYEQYF
j_call: TRBJ2-7
v_call: TRBV5-1
d_call: .
clone_size: .

cdr3_nt: TGTGCCTGGAGGGCGGGGCCGGGGGAGCAGTACTTC
cdr3_aa: CAWRAGPGEQYF
j_call: TRBJ2-7
v_call: TRBV30
d_call: .
clone_size: .

cdr3_nt: TGTGCCAGCAGTGCCTCTCCGGGAGTGGAAGAGACCCAGTACTTC
cdr3_aa: CASSASPGVEETQYF
j_call: TRBJ2-5
v_call: TRBV6-5
d_call: .
clone_size: .

cdr3_nt: TGTGCCAGCAGCCAAGCAGCTTTTTACAATGAGCAGTTCTTC
cdr3_aa: CASSQAAFYNEQFF
j_call: TRBJ2-1
v_call: TRBV14
d_call: .
clone_size: .

cdr3_nt: TGCGCCAGCAGCCAACGGGTGCGTGAGACCCAGTACTTC
cdr3_aa: CASSQRVRETQYF
j_call: TRBJ2-5
v_call: TRBV4-1
d_call: .
clone_size: .

cdr3_nt: TGTGCCACCAGCAGAGATAAGACGGTCGAAGCGCCCCAGCATTTT
cdr3_aa: CATSRDKTVEAPQHF
j_call: TRBJ1-5
v_call: TRBV15
d_call: .
clone_size: .

cdr3_nt: TGTGCCAGCAGCTTGTGGCAGCTCTCCTACGAGCAGTACTTC
cdr3_aa: CASSLWQLSYEQYF
j_call: TRBJ2-7
v_call: TRBV7-9
d_call: .
clone_size: .

cdr3_nt: TGTGCCAGCAGCTGGACGCAGGGGGACACTGAAGCTTTCTTT
cdr3_aa: CASSWTQGDTEAFF
j_call: TRBJ1-1
v_call: TRBV7-9
d_call: TRBD1
clone_size: .

cdr3_nt: TGCGCCAGCAGTCGGGAGGGGGCGGCCACTGAAGCTTTCTTT
cdr3_aa: CASSREGAATEAFF
j_call: TRBJ1-1
v_call: TRBV5-1
d_call: TRBD1
clone_size: .

cdr3_nt: TGTGCCAGCAGCAAAGGGGCTGGGGGAGGGGAAAAACTGTTTTTT
cdr3_aa: CASSKGAGGGEKLFF
j_call: TRBJ1-4
v_call: TRBV7-2
d_call: .
clone_size: .

cdr3_nt: TGTGCCAGTAGCCAGGTTGGGGGAGGGTGGGAGACCCAGTACTTC
cdr3_aa: CASSQVGGGWETQYF
j_call: TRBJ2-5
v_call: TRBV19
d_call: TRBD2
clone_size: .

cdr3_nt: TGTGCCAGCAGTTTAGGCGGGCCAGTAGATACGCAGTATTTT
cdr3_aa: CASSLGGPVDTQYF
j_call: TRBJ2-3
v_call: TRBV28
d_call: .
clone_size: few

cdr3_nt: TGTGCCAGTCGTAGGGATGGAACTAACTATGGCTACACCTTC
cdr3_aa: CASRRDGTNYGYTF
j_call: TRBJ1-2
v_call: TRBV25-1
d_call: .
clone_size: .

cdr3_nt: TGTGCCAGCAGTCCCGGGACTAGCGGGACCTACAATGAGCAGTTCTTC
cdr3_aa: CASSPGTSGTYNEQFF
j_call: TRBJ2-1
v_call: TRBV27
d_call: TRBD2
clone_size: once

cdr3_nt: TGTGCCAGCAGCGGGGGACAGGCGAACACCGGGGAGCTGTTTTTT
cdr3_aa: CASSGGQANTGELFF
j_call: TRBJ2-2
v_call: TRBV5-6
d_call: TRBD1
clone_size: once

cdr3_nt: TGTGCCAGCAGCTTAGGGGCAGGTTCTGAAGCTTTCTTT
cdr3_aa: CASSLGAGSEAFF
j_call: TRBJ1-1
v_call: TRBV7-9
d_call: .
clone_size: .

cdr3_nt: TGTGCCAGCAGCTCGAAGGCAGATACGCAGTATTTT
cdr3_aa: CASSSKADTQYF
j_call: TRBJ2-3
v_call: TRBV7-9
d_call: .
clone_size: .

cdr3_nt: TGTGCCAGCAGTCTCAACACCCTTTCGGGTAATGAAAAACTGTTTTTT
cdr3_aa: CASSLNTLSGNEKLFF
j_call: TRBJ1-4
v_call: TRBV7-8
d_call: .
clone_size: .

cdr3_nt: TGCAGCGTTGAAGATCCACGGACAGCGCGAGAGCAGTACTTC
cdr3_aa: CSVEDPRTAREQYF
j_call: TRBJ2-7
v_call: TRBV29-1
d_call: .
clone_size: .

cdr3_nt: TGTGCCAGTAGTATAAGTCCCCTGACTAGCGGATCCTACGAGCAGTACTTC
cdr3_aa: CASSISPLTSGSYEQYF
j_call: TRBJ2-7
v_call: TRBV19
d_call: TRBD2
clone_size: .

cdr3_nt: TGTGCCAGCAGTTACCCCCCCACCGGGGAGCTGTTTTTT
cdr3_aa: CASSYPPTGELFF
j_call: TRBJ2-2
v_call: TRBV6-5
d_call: .
clone_size: .